This T cell receptor (beta chain) was sequenced during a study of T cell changes during pregnancy in multiple sclerosis. Sequencing was performed with immunoSEQ multiplex PCR; in TCRdb, only in-frame clones are kept and a portion is missing. The data show tens of thousands of clones, more than 90% seen once. V gave up 3 bases and J gave up 8 bases; unmatched junction bases: 11. CDR3 length equals 15 residues. Looked up from germline, CDR1 is SGDLS and CDR2 is YYNGEE. The V call is TRBV9, the J call TRBJ1-5; 7 nucleotides agree with TRBD1. The origin of this receptor is a female donor in good health, enrolled as a control in a pregnancy study. The sample in question was peripheral blood, obtained after pregnancy. The CDR3 reads CASSGGQIPNEPQHF. The CDR3 DNA is TGTGCCAGCAGCGGGGGACAGATTCCTAACGAGCCCCAGCATTTT.